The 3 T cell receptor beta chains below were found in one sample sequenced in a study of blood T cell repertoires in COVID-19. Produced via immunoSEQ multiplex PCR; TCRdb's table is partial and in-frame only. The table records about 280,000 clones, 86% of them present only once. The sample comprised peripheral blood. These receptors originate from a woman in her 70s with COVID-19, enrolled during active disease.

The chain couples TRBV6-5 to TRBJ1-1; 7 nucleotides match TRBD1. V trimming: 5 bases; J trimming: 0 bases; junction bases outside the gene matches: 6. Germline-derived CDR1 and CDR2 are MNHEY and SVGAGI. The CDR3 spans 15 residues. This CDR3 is CASSPTGTVNTEAFF. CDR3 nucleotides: TGTGCCAGCAGTCCTACCGGGACAGTGAACACTGAAGCTTTCTTT.

The CDR3 sequence is CATNYLDRGSNTEAFF. The CDR3 bases are TGTGCCACCAACTACTTGGACAGGGGATCGAACACTGAAGCTTTCTTT. This chain connects TRBV24-1 to TRBJ1-1; 9 bases agree with TRBD1. Germline V CDR1 and CDR2: KGHDR, SFDVKD. The CDR3 is 16 residues long. The V and J ends lost 8 bases and 1 base, in that order; junction bases with no gene match: 10.

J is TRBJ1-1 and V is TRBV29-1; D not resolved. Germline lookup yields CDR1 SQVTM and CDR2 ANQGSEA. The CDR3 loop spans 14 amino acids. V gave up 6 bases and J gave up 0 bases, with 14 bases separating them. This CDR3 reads CSVKTGNLNTEAFF. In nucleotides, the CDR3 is TGCAGCGTCAAGACCGGGAACTTGAACACTGAAGCTTTCTTT.